The clone carrying this T cell receptor (beta chain) was observed many times. Antigen unknown. This entry is derived from a study of spatial heterogeneity in lung cancer. The study tagged each TCR cDNA molecule with a unique molecular identifier. One entry per CDR3 protein, called by TCRdb with MiXCR from the 5' RACE reads. The profile covers about 30,000 distinct CDR3 sequences, with 7.5% to 9.5% appearing a single time and roughly 34% taken by the ten largest. Study-level points and caveats: Resection blood, more than follow-up blood, showed ubiquitous expanded tumor TCRs.

CDR1 and CDR2 from the germline V gene are LGHNA and YNFKEQ. CDR3 size: 15 residues. V gave up 1 base and J gave up 5 bases, with 15 bases separating them. Time point indicated: sample taken at primary tumor resection. Whole RNA, isolated from tumor, nontumor lung or frozen PBMC, was sequenced without prior sorting. The sequenced sample was PBMCs, obtained at surgery. The gene calls are TRBV4-2 and TRBJ2-7, with D possibly matching TRBD2 (6 bases). The origin of this receptor is a female donor with early-stage non-small cell lung cancer. The CDR3 DNA follows: TGTGCCAGCAGCCAAGTCTGGGACTCCCTCCACGAGCAGTACTTC. This gives the protein CASSQVWDSLHEQYF.